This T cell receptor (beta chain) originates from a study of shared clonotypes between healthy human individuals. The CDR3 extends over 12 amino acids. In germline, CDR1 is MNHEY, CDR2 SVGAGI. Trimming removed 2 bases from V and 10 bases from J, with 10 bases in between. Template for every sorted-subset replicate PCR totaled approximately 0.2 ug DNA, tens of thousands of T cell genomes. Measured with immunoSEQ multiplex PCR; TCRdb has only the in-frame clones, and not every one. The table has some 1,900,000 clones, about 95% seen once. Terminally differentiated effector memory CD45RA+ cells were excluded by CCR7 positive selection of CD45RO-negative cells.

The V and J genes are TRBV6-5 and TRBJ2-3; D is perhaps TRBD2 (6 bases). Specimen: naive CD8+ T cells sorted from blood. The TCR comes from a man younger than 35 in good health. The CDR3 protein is CASSYPSGAQYF. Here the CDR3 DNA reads TGTGCCAGCAGTTACCCCTCGGGGGCGCAGTATTTT.